This T cell receptor beta chain was found in a study of spatial heterogeneity in lung cancer. Study context: There were, on average, more than ten raw-read appearances for each unique TCR and UMI combination.

V shed 3 bases and J shed 6 bases, with 14 bases lying between them. This CDR3 spans 14 amino acids. The time point: sample taken at primary tumor resection. Unsorted whole RNA from tumor, nontumor lung or frozen PBMC underwent sequencing. 72 TRACERx patients with early, untreated non-small cell lung cancer donated samples. Every cDNA TCR molecule received its own unique molecular identifier. Via MiXCR, TCRdb re-called the 5' RACE reads, giving one row per CDR3 protein. This sample has 45,000 to 55,000 distinct CDR3 sequences, with over 4.5% found just once. This clonotype was counted at least ten times. The antigen is undetermined. Study results and limitations: Ubiquitous expanded tumor TCRs showed up in blood more at resection than follow-up.

Material: PBMCs, obtained at surgery. The clonotype comes from a male donor with early-stage non-small cell lung cancer. The chain has TRBV12-3 or TRBV12-4 and TRBJ2-5; D not certain. In DNA, the CDR3 is TGTGCCAGCAGTTTTACCGCAGACCCCAAGACCCAGTACTTC. As protein: CASSFTADPKTQYF.